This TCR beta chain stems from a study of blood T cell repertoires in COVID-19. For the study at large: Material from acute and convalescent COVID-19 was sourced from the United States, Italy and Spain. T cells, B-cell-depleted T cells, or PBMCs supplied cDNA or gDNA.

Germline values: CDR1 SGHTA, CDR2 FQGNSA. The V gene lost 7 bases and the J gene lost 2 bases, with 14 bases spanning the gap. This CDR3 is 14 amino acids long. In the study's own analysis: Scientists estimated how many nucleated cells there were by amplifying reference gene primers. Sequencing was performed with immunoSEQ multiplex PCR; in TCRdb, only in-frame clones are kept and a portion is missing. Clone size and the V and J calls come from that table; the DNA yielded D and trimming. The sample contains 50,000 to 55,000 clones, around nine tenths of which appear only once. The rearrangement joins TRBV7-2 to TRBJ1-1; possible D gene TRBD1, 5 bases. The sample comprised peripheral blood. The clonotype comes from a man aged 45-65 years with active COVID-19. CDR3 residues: CASTQGAGNTEAFF. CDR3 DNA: TGTGCCAGCACGCAGGGAGCGGGTAACACTGAAGCTTTCTTT.